The rows below give T cell receptor beta chains drawn from one sample of a study of vaccination and CD4 T cells after COVID-19. TCRdb analysed the PCR reads with MiXCR anew, one entry per CDR3 protein. The sample has about 18,000 distinct CDR3 sequences, approximately 62% seen once. Sequenced material: CD4+ T cells from blood, taken after SARS-CoV-2 vaccination. The receptor set was obtained from a human donor who had recovered from COVID-19. The CDR3 runs from the conserved cysteine through the conserved F or W. A D gene is named only where the DNA matches it firmly. Only part of the rows carry a size: once, few, many, or a class if the clone is expanded.

- | TRBJ1-6 | - | TRBV5-1 | CASSLRGDNSPLHF | TGCGCCAGCAGCTTGAGGGGTGACAATTCACCCCTCCACTTT
- | TRBJ1-5 | - | TRBV10-3 | CAISARSGNQPQHF | TGTGCCATCAGTGCTCGGAGCGGCAATCAGCCCCAGCATTTT
few | TRBJ2-2 | - | TRBV6-5 | CASSLSDGTGELFF | TGTGCCAGCAGTTTGTCGGACGGCACCGGGGAGCTGTTTTTT
- | TRBJ2-3 | TRBD1 | TRBV7-2 | CASSAYRGLIFPDTQYF | TGTGCCAGCAGCGCCTACAGGGGCCTCATATTCCCAGATACGCAGTATTTT
- | TRBJ1-5 | TRBD1 | TRBV6-5 | CASSYSGTGNQPQHF | TGTGCCAGCAGTTACTCCGGGACAGGCAATCAGCCCCAGCATTTT
- | TRBJ2-7 | TRBD1 | TRBV27 | CASSPDRGGYEQYF | TGTGCCAGCTCTCCGGACAGGGGAGGGTACGAGCAGTACTTC
- | TRBJ2-7 | TRBD2 | TRBV6-1 | CASSDRLAGREQYF | TGTGCCAGCAGTGACCGACTAGCGGGGAGAGAGCAGTACTTC
few | TRBJ2-3 | TRBD2 | TRBV24-1 | CATSDPRGLADSTDTQYF | TGTGCCACCAGTGATCCTCGAGGACTAGCGGATTCCACAGATACGCAGTATTTT
few | TRBJ2-1 | - | TRBV6-1 | CASGPGTQQFF | TGTGCCAGCGGTCCCGGGACGCAGCAGTTCTTC
few | TRBJ2-7 | - | TRBV11-2 | CASSLVLGNSYEQYF | TGTGCCAGCAGCTTAGTTCTAGGTAACTCCTACGAGCAGTACTTC
- | TRBJ1-1 | - | TRBV18 | CASSLQTGPDAEAFF | TGTGCCAGCTCACTTCAAACAGGTCCCGACGCTGAAGCTTTCTTT
few | TRBJ2-7 | - | TRBV28 | CASSLLDPAQAYEQYF | TGTGCCAGCAGTTTACTTGACCCCGCTCAAGCCTACGAGCAGTACTTC
- | TRBJ1-2 | - | TRBV5-4 | CASSLGQPTNYGYTF | TGTGCCAGCAGCTTAGGACAGCCGACTAACTATGGCTACACCTTC
- | TRBJ2-7 | - | TRBV6-1 | CASSEADSEPYEQYF | TGTGCCAGCAGTGAAGCCGACAGTGAGCCCTACGAGCAGTACTTC
few | TRBJ2-6 | - | TRBV6-2/TRBV6-3 | CASSPLASGANVLTF | TGTGCCAGCAGTCCACTCGCCTCTGGGGCCAACGTCCTGACTTTC
- | TRBJ2-2 | TRBD2 | TRBV20-1 | CSAPLNGEGPGGELFF | TGCAGTGCTCCGCTCAACGGGGAGGGCCCAGGCGGGGAGCTGTTTTTT
- | TRBJ2-7 | - | TRBV12-3/TRBV12-4 | CASSLRTDSYEQYF | TGTGCCAGCAGTTTAAGGACAGACTCCTACGAGCAGTACTTC
- | TRBJ2-1 | - | TRBV5-1 | CASSLEAGLSYNEQFF | TGCGCCAGCAGCTTGGAGGCAGGGTTATCCTACAATGAGCAGTTCTTC
- | TRBJ1-6 | TRBD1 | TRBV20-1 | CSYGTDYNSPLHF | TGCAGCTACGGGACAGACTATAATTCACCCCTCCACTTT
few | TRBJ2-3 | - | TRBV7-3 | CASSLTYRDESDTQYF | TGTGCCAGCAGCTTAACCTATAGGGACGAATCGGATACGCAGTATTTT
- | TRBJ1-1 | TRBD1 | TRBV25-1 | CASSVGPRQGADTEAFF | TGTGCCAGCAGTGTTGGGCCCCGACAGGGGGCGGACACTGAAGCTTTCTTT
- | TRBJ1-6 | TRBD1 | TRBV20-1 | CSAYKGQGGVGISPLHF | TGCAGTGCTTACAAAGGACAGGGCGGGGTGGGTATTTCACCCCTCCACTTT
- | TRBJ1-2 | TRBD1 | TRBV6-5 | CASSYSPSGQQYGYTF | TGTGCCAGCAGTTATTCCCCATCGGGACAGCAGTATGGCTACACCTTC
- | TRBJ2-7 | TRBD1 | TRBV5-1 | CASSLGQGANYEQYF | TGCGCCAGCAGCTTGGGACAGGGGGCAAACTACGAGCAGTACTTC
- | TRBJ2-1 | TRBD2 | TRBV24-1 | CATSDRTTSGSLNEQFF | TGTGCCACCAGTGATCGAACGACTAGCGGGAGCTTAAATGAGCAGTTCTTC
- | TRBJ1-6 | TRBD1 | TRBV14 | CASSLSGGSPLHF | TGTGCCAGCAGCCTCTCAGGGGGCTCACCCCTCCACTTT
few | TRBJ1-1 | TRBD1 | TRBV6-5 | CASSYMGQGADTEAFF | TGTGCCAGCAGTTACATGGGACAGGGGGCCGACACTGAAGCTTTCTTT